The 4 T cell receptor beta chains below were found in one sample sequenced in a study of blood T cell repertoires in COVID-19. Generated by immunoSEQ multiplex PCR, the TCRdb table keeps only in-frame clones and is missing some. The sample holds about 210,000 clones; 82% are singletons and the top ten take 7.8%. The specimen was peripheral blood. The receptors derive from a woman aged 55-70 years with COVID-19, enrolled during active disease.

This clone was detected only a few times. The chain couples TRBV15 to TRBJ1-2; D is unclear. Germline-derived CDR1 and CDR2 are LNHNV and YYDKDF (reference sequence). This CDR3 contains 12 residues. Trimming shortened V by 5 bases and J by 4 bases, and 8 bases separated the two germline ends. In nucleotides, the CDR3 is TGTGCCACCAGCGCGAACTTCTATGGCTACACCTTC. Translated, it gives CATSANFYGYTF.

The chain employs TRBV5-5 and TRBJ1-5; D might be TRBD1 (6 bases). V was shortened by 4 bases and J by 1 base, with 9 bases between the two germline ends. Germline V gene sequence: CDR1 SGHKS, CDR2 YYEKEE (reference sequence). The CDR3 is 14 amino acids. The CDR3, as DNA: TGTGCCAGCAGCCTAGGACAGAGCAATCAGCCCCAGCATTTT. Translating it yields CASSLGQSNQPQHF.

The chain employs TRBV5-5 and TRBJ2-7; D may be TRBD2 (6 bases). Germline V gives CDR1 SGHKS, CDR2 YYEKEE (reference sequence). This CDR3 has 15 residues. V lost 5 bases and J lost 6, with 21 bases in between. CDR3 nucleotide sequence: TGTGCCAGCAGTTCCCTCTGGGCGGGGATCGGCGAGCAGTACTTC. Amino acid sequence: CASSSLWAGIGEQYF.

This chain links TRBV28 with TRBJ2-2; 8 nucleotides match TRBD1. Germline V gene sequence: CDR1 MDHEN, CDR2 SYDVKM. There are 16 residues in the CDR3. V lost 6 bases to trimming and J lost 1 base; unmatched junction nucleotides: 7. The CDR3 DNA follows: TGTGCCAGCAGAAAATCCGGGACAGGGAACACCGGGGAGCTGTTTTTT. Protein product: CASRKSGTGNTGELFF.